These T cell receptor beta chains were read from a single sample in a study of T cells in Graves' hyperthyroidism and ophthalmopathy. TCRdb re-called the multiplex PCR reads through MiXCR, storing one row per CDR3 protein. The sample has about 400,000 distinct CDR3 sequences; roughly 14% are singletons. Sequenced material: blood. These receptors all come from a young woman with Graves' hyperthyroidism. CDR3s include the opening cysteine and the closing phenylalanine or tryptophan. The D gene is left open where the match is weak. Clone size is not always given. Where it is, it says once, few, many or a class for expanded clones.

D,V,size,J,DNA,CDR3
.,TRBV30,many,TRBJ2-1,TGTGCCTGGAGTTCGGGACTGAACAATGAGCAGTTCTTC,CAWSSGLNNEQFF
TRBD2,TRBV12-3/TRBV12-4,many,TRBJ2-7,TGTGCCAGCAGTGCTCCACCGGGACTAGCGGGAGTCGCCAATTCCTACGAGCAGTACTTC,CASSAPPGLAGVANSYEQYF
.,TRBV19,.,TRBJ1-1,TGTGCCAGTAGTGCCTTACAGGGGAACACTGAAGCTTTCTTT,CASSALQGNTEAFF
.,TRBV28,.,TRBJ1-4,TGTGCCAGCAGTCCCAGTTCTGATCGGTGGGTTGGAGAAAAACTGTTTTTT,CASSPSSDRWVGEKLFF
TRBD2,TRBV6-1,few,TRBJ2-1,TGTACCAGCAGTACTCCCTCGGGGGGTTCCTACAATGAGCAGTTCTTC,CTSSTPSGGSYNEQFF
.,TRBV2,many,TRBJ2-3,TGTGCCAGCAGGGGGACTGCAGCAGATACGCAGTATTTT,CASRGTAADTQYF
TRBD2,TRBV4-1,.,TRBJ2-1,TGCGCCAGCAGAGGAGTAGCGGGAGATCCTGTTCAGAATGAGCAGTTCTTC,CASRGVAGDPVQNEQFF
TRBD1,TRBV27,few,TRBJ1-6,TGTGCCAGCAGTTTATCTGGGGACAGGGTCTCACCCCTCCACTTT,CASSLSGDRVSPLHF
.,TRBV5-1,many,TRBJ2-7,TGCGCCAGCAGCCAGCAGACTGGATCCTACGAGCAGTACTTC,CASSQQTGSYEQYF
.,TRBV5-1,.,TRBJ2-5,TGCGCCAGCAGCTTGACCCAGGGAAGGTTGAACTTC,CASSLTQGRLNF